The 31 T cell receptor beta chains below come from one sample, sequenced in a study of shared clonotypes between healthy human individuals. Measured with immunoSEQ multiplex PCR; TCRdb has only the in-frame clones, and not every one. Of around 2,000,000 clones in the sample, about 95% were seen once. CD45RO-negative, CCR7-selected cells formed the naive CD8 fraction, which excluded terminally differentiated effector memory CD45RA+ cells. Sequenced input: naive CD8+ T cells sorted from blood. Receptor source: a man younger than 30 in good health.

This sequence joins TRBV19 and TRBJ2-7, with 10 bases lining up with TRBD1. Trimming took 5 bases from V and 4 from J; bases not matched to a gene: 8. Germline V gene data show CDR1 as LNHDA and CDR2 as SQIVND (reference sequence). The CDR3 totals 15 residues. The CDR3: CASSPGQGVLYEQYF. CDR3 DNA: TGTGCCAGTAGTCCCGGACAGGGGGTGTTGTACGAGCAGTACTTC.

In its sample, this clone was seen once. Other DNA sequences in this sample translate to the same CDR3. The rearrangement joins TRBV9 to TRBJ2-5; D call uncertain. Germline V lookup: CDR1 SGDLS, CDR2 YYNGEE. V lost 0 bases to trimming and J lost 2 bases, with 8 bases between them. The CDR3 contains 14 residues. The CDR3 reads CASSVDGVQETQYF. The CDR3 DNA reads TGTGCCAGCAGCGTAGATGGGGTACAAGAGACCCAGTACTTC.

The V call is TRBV10-3, the J call TRBJ1-2; no reliable D call. Deletions cut 8 bases from V and 3 bases from J, with 16 bases between. Germline V gives CDR1 ENHRY, CDR2 SYGVKD. The CDR3 length is 14 residues. In DNA form, the CDR3 reads TGTGCCATCGCTAGTGGGATATGGGACTATGGCTACACCTTC. Its protein product is CAIASGIWDYGYTF.

The rearrangement links TRBV2 to TRBJ2-7; possibly TRBD1 or TRBD2 for D (6 bases each). V lost 8 bases and J 2 bases, leaving 13 bases between the germline ends. This CDR3 comprises 13 residues. Germline CDR1 is SNHLY and CDR2 is FYNNEI. The CDR3 DNA reads as TGTGCCAGCGTAGGGGGGAAAACCTACGAGCAGTACTTC. Amino acids: CASVGGKTYEQYF. The whole variable domain, filled in from reference TRBV2 and TRBJ2-7, reads EPEVTQTPSHQVTQMGQEVILRCVPISNHLYFYWYRQILGQKVEFLVSFYNNEISEKSEIFDDQFSVERPDGSNFTLKIRSTKLEDSAMYFCASVGGKTYEQYFGPGTRLTVT.

About this clone: In the same sample, other DNA sequences code for this CDR3. The chain recombines TRBV9 with TRBJ2-7, with TRBD2 matching over 7 bases. CDR1 SGDLS and CDR2 YYNGEE come from the germline V gene. The CDR3 is made up of 13 amino acids. The ends lost 4 bases at V and 2 bases at J; junction bases unmatched: 3. DNA for the CDR3: TGTGCCAGCAGCCCCGGGACTACCTACGAGCAGTACTTC. Translated: CASSPGTTYEQYF.

V gene TRBV4-3 combines with J gene TRBJ2-2, with 10 bases identical to TRBD2. The germline CDR1 and CDR2 sequences are LGHNA and YSLEER. The CDR3 runs to 18 residues. With 2 bases clipped from V and 5 bases from J, the junction kept 11 bases outside the gene matches. For the CDR3, the DNA is TGCGCCAGCAGCCAAAGCTTTTTAGTGACTAGCGGGACCGGGGAGCTGTTTTTT. Its protein is CASSQSFLVTSGTGELFF.

The chain joins TRBV28 to TRBJ2-7, with a tentative D call TRBD1 (6 bases). CDR3 length: 14 amino acids. Looked up from germline, CDR1 is MDHEN and CDR2 is SYDVKM. V lost 6 bases to trimming and J lost 2 bases, with 14 bases between them. The DNA for the CDR3 is TGTGCCAGCAGCGAGACAGGCTCTACCTACGAGCAGTACTTC. This codes for CASSETGSTYEQYF.

The chain employs TRBV30 and TRBJ1-2, with D possibly matching TRBD1 (5 bases). Trimming shortened V by 0 bases and J by 6 bases, and 17 bases separated the two germline ends. Germline V gene sequence: CDR1 GTSNPN, CDR2 SVGIG (reference sequence). The CDR3 extends over 15 amino acids. CDR3 loop: CAWSVWQGGGDGYTF. DNA of the CDR3: TGTGCCTGGAGTGTGTGGCAGGGTGGAGGAGATGGCTACACCTTC.

This chain uses TRBV5-1 with TRBJ2-3; 11 nucleotides match TRBD1. V lost 5 bases to trimming and J lost 3 bases; unmatched junction nucleotides: 2. This CDR3 is built from 14 residues. Germline CDR1 and CDR2: SGHRS and YFSETQ. The CDR3 here is CASRGTGGTDTQYF. The CDR3 nucleotides are TGCGCCAGCAGGGGGACAGGGGGAACAGATACGCAGTATTTT.

The CDR3 region is CASTQAGANVLTF. The CDR3 DNA reads TGTGCCAGCACCCAGGCTGGGGCCAACGTCCTGACTTTC. The genes are TRBV7-9 and TRBJ2-6; no definite D call. CDR1 and CDR2 from the germline V gene are SEHNR and FQNEAQ (reference sequence). The CDR3 has 13 residues. V lost 7 bases and J 2 bases, leaving 6 bases between the germline ends.

On this clone: Germline is not matched at one junction end, which may reflect a read error. This chain links TRBV7-7 with TRBJ2-2; D unclear. Germline values: CDR1 SSHAT, CDR2 FNYEAQ (reference sequence). The CDR3 is made up of 14 amino acids. CDR3 coding DNA: TGTGCTAGCAGCTTAAGGGAGAACACCGGGGAGCTGTTTTTT. This sequence encodes CASSLRENTGELFF. Full variable domain (remainder filled in from reference TRBV7-7 and TRBJ2-2): GAGVSQSPRYKVTKRGQDVTLRCDPISSHATLYWYQQALGQGPEFLTYFNYEAQPDKSGLPSDRFSAERPEGSISTLTIQRTEQRDSAMYRCASSLRENTGELFFGEGSRLTVL.

The V and J genes are TRBV27 and TRBJ2-7; D is unclear. This CDR3 has 15 residues. V was pared by 0 bases and J by 3 bases, with 12 bases between. The germline V gene has CDR1 MNHEY and CDR2 SMNVEV (reference sequence). For the CDR3, the DNA is TGTGCCAGCAGTTTATCAGTCAGGAAAGACTACGAGCAGTACTTC. Translating it yields CASSLSVRKDYEQYF.

A word on this clone: The limits of the CDR3 on the DNA are not certain, so only TCRdb's listed CDR3 is given. This rearrangement joins TRBV19 to TRBJ1-5. The CDR3 totals 13 residues, both ends included. Germline values: CDR1 LNHDA, CDR2 SQIVND (reference sequence). CDR3 protein: CASSSSGNQPQHF.

This chain links TRBV5-6 with TRBJ2-7; D not certain. There are 17 residues in the CDR3. Germline-derived CDR1 and CDR2 are SGHDT and YYEEEE. V lost 3 bases, J lost 5 bases, and 24 bases lay in between. Here the CDR3 DNA reads TGTGCCAGCAGCTGGATAGAGGAGTCATTCCTCCTTCACGAGCAGTACTTC. It yields the protein CASSWIEESFLLHEQYF.

This rearrangement joins TRBV10-1 to TRBJ2-7; D uncertain. This CDR3 comprises 13 residues. The germline CDR1 and CDR2 sequences are WNHNN and SYGVQD (reference sequence). Trimming stripped 0 bases from V and 6 bases from J, with 9 bases between. The CDR3 nucleotides read TGCGCCAGCAGTGAGTCGATCTTCTCCGAGCAGTACTTC. Amino acids: CASSESIFSEQYF.

V is TRBV19 and J is TRBJ2-3; D gene uncertain. This CDR3 comprises 15 residues. The V end was cut by 4 bases, the J end by 0 bases, with 11 bases between. In germline, CDR1 is LNHDA, CDR2 SQIVND (reference sequence). The CDR3 DNA sequence: TGTGCCAGTAGTAGGTTAGGCTCCAGCACAGATACGCAGTATTTT. It encodes CASSRLGSSTDTQYF. Full variable domain (rest looked up from reference TRBV19 and TRBJ2-3): DGGITQSPKYLFRKEGQNVTLSCEQNLNHDAMYWYRQDPGQGLRLIYYSQIVNDFQKGDIAEGYSVSREKKESFPLTVTSAQKNPTAFYLCASSRLGSSTDTQYFGPGTRLTVL.

V and J are TRBV4-2 and TRBJ2-2, with D tentatively TRBD2 (5 bases). This CDR3 has 17 amino acids. V gave up 0 bases and J gave up 4 bases, with 15 bases separating them. Germline CDR1 LGHNA, CDR2 YNFKEQ. The CDR3 DNA is TGTGCCAGCAGCCAAGATTGGATCGCCGAGGGCACCGGGGAGCTGTTTTTT. As protein: CASSQDWIAEGTGELFF.

V and J are TRBV5-1 and TRBJ2-3, with D possibly matching TRBD2 (7 bases). Germline lookup yields CDR1 SGHRS and CDR2 YFSETQ. The V end was cut by 3 bases, the J end by 0 bases, with 17 bases between. This CDR3 region has 17 residues. The CDR3 DNA follows: TGCGCCAGCAGCTCCCTCCCTGAGGGGGGGAGCACAGATACGCAGTATTTT. The encoded protein is CASSSLPEGGSTDTQYF.

In its sample, this clone was seen once. The chain uses TRBV27 and TRBJ1-2; 9 bases agree with TRBD1. The CDR3 consists of 18 residues. Looked up from germline, CDR1 is MNHEY and CDR2 is SMNVEV (reference sequence). Trimming took 2 bases from V and 4 from J; bases not matched to a gene: 14. CDR3 residues: CASSLIEAGTGKGYGYTF. CDR3 coding DNA: TGTGCCAGCAGTTTAATTGAAGCAGGGACAGGGAAAGGCTATGGCTACACCTTC.

The gene calls are TRBV4-3 and TRBJ2-1; 7 nucleotides align to TRBD1. This CDR3 is built from 17 residues. The germline CDR1 and CDR2 sequences are LGHNA and YSLEER. The ends lost 1 base at V and 2 bases at J; junction bases unmatched: 8. In nucleotides, the CDR3 is TGCGCCAGCAGCCAAGGCGCCCCGGGACAGCCCTACAATGAGCAGTTCTTC. Its translation: CASSQGAPGQPYNEQFF.

The chain employs TRBV6-6 and TRBJ2-7, with a possible D match to TRBD1 (5 bases). The germline CDR1 and CDR2 sequences are MNHNY and SVGAGI (reference sequence). The CDR3 loop spans 16 amino acids. Trimming shortened V by 0 bases and J by 4 bases, and 16 bases separated the two germline ends. The CDR3 DNA sequence: TGTGCCAGCAGTTACTCGAACAGGCAGGGCCCATACGAGCAGTACTTC. Translating it yields CASSYSNRQGPYEQYF.

J is TRBJ1-5 and V is TRBV11-2, with D perhaps TRBD1 (5 bases). Trimming removed 4 bases at V and 2 bases at J, with 12 bases between. The CDR3 length is 15 residues. The germline CDR1 and CDR2 sequences are SGHAT and FQNNGV. CDR3 nucleotide sequence: TGTGCCAGCAGCTACAGGACTGAGGGCAATCAGCCCCAGCATTTT. Residues: CASSYRTEGNQPQHF.

This clone has a single count. The chain links TRBV6-1 to TRBJ2-1; 9 nucleotides match TRBD2. V dropped 11 bases and J dropped 2; count of bases not matched to a gene: 4. Germline CDR1 is MNHNS and CDR2 is SASEGT. The length of the CDR3 is 13 residues. The CDR3 DNA reads as TGTGCCGGGTGCGGGGGGGCCTACAATGAGCAGTTCTTC. Its protein product is CAGCGGAYNEQFF.

The gene calls are TRBV5-1 and TRBJ2-7; possibly TRBD1 or TRBD2 for D (5 bases each). The CDR3 has 14 residues. CDR1 is SGHRS and CDR2 is YFSETQ in the germline V gene. Trimming took off 0 bases at V and 7 bases at J, with 14 bases between the two ends. As DNA, the CDR3 is TGCGCCAGCAGCTTGGAATGGGGGTTGGGGGAGCAGTACTTC. It yields the protein CASSLEWGLGEQYF.

The chain is built from TRBV7-9 and TRBJ1-4, with TRBD1 matching over 7 bases. The germline V gene has CDR1 SEHNR and CDR2 FQNEAQ (reference sequence). Trimming removed 5 bases from V and 5 bases from J; junction bases left unmatched: 8. CDR3 size: 15 residues. CDR3 loop: CASSPPRQGNEKLFF. The CDR3 nucleotides are TGTGCCAGCAGCCCCCCGAGACAGGGAAATGAAAAACTGTTTTTT.

The genes are TRBV4-3 and TRBJ2-1, with TRBD2 as a possible D gene (6 bases). There are 15 residues in the CDR3. Trimming stripped 1 base from V and 6 bases from J, with 13 bases between. Germline CDR1 LGHNA, CDR2 YSLEER. In DNA form, the CDR3 reads TGCGCCAGCAGCCAAGTCGCGGGGCCCTCCAATGAGCAGTTCTTC. It yields the protein CASSQVAGPSNEQFF.

The CDR3 DNA is TGTGCCAGCAGCTTGAACGGGGGTAGCTCCTACAATGAGCAGTTCTTC. It codes for CASSLNGGSSYNEQFF. The chain combines TRBV7-6 with TRBJ2-1; the D gene is possibly TRBD2 (6 bases). CDR3 length: 16 residues. Trimming removed 3 bases from V and 0 bases from J, with 12 bases in between. Germline V gene lookup returns CDR1 SGHVS and CDR2 FNYEAQ.

This chain connects TRBV7-9 to TRBJ2-1, with TRBD2 identical over 9 bases. Germline V CDR1 and CDR2: SEHNR, FQNEAQ (reference sequence). With V trimmed by 2 bases and J by 5 bases, 7 bases remained unmatched. CDR3 length: 16 amino acids. CDR3 protein: CASSLWAGGPHNEQFF. In DNA, the CDR3 is TGTGCCAGCAGCTTATGGGCGGGAGGGCCCCACAATGAGCAGTTCTTC.

The V and J genes are TRBV5-6 and TRBJ1-2, with 9 bases that match TRBD1. Germline V gene sequence: CDR1 SGHDT, CDR2 YYEEEE. Germline trimming cut 2 bases from V and 4 bases from J; bases unmatched to any gene: 3. The CDR3 spans 14 residues. This chain's CDR3 is CASSFGTGFYGYTF. The CDR3, as DNA: TGTGCCAGCAGCTTTGGGACAGGGTTCTATGGCTACACCTTC.

The V gene is TRBV11-2, the J gene TRBJ2-7; 9 bases align to TRBD1. Unmatched junction bases numbered 8, after V lost 2 bases and J lost 6 bases. Germline assignment: CDR1 SGHAT and CDR2 FQNNGV. The CDR3 spans 15 residues. The CDR3 DNA is TGTGCCAGCAGCTTAACCCCGGGACAGGGATCCGAGCAGTACTTC. This codes for CASSLTPGQGSEQYF. Supplemented by reference TRBV11-2 and TRBJ2-7, the full variable domain reads EAGVAQSPRYKIIEKRQSVAFWCNPISGHATLYWYQQILGQGPKLLIQFQNNGVVDDSQLPKDRFSAERLKGVDSTLKIQPAKLEDSAVYLCASSLTPGQGSEQYFGPGTRLTVT.

The chain uses TRBV28 and TRBJ1-2; 10 bases are shared with TRBD1. Germline CDR1 MDHEN, CDR2 SYDVKM. The CDR3 loop spans 14 amino acids. V shed 5 bases, J shed 5 bases, and the junction held 5 bases outside the gene matches. The CDR3 region is CASSLWDRGYGYTF. The CDR3, as DNA: TGTGCCAGCAGTCTGTGGGACAGGGGATATGGCTACACCTTC.